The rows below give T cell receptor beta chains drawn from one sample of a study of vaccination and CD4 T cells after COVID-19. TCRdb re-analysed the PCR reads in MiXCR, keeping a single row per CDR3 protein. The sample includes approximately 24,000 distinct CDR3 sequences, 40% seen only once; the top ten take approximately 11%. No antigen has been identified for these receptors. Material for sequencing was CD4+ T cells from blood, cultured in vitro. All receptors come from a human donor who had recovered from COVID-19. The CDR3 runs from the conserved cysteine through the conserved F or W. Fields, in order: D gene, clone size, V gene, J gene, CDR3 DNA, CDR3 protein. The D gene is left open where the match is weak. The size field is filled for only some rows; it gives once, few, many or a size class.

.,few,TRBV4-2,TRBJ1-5,TGTGCCAGCAGCCAACACCACCTGGACGGTAGCAATCAGCCCCAGCATTTT,CASSQHHLDGSNQPQHF
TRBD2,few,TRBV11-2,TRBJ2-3,TGTGCCAGCAGCCGCTTACTAGCGGGGACTACAGATACGCAGTATTTT,CASSRLLAGTTDTQYF
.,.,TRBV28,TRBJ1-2,TGTGCCAGCAGCAGCGGGACGGACTATGGCTACACCTTC,CASSSGTDYGYTF
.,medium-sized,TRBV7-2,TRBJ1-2,TGTGCCAGCAGCTCCTACCTAACCTCGGGCTACACCTTC,CASSSYLTSGYTF
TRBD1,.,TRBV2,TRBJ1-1,TGTGCCAGCAGTTCGGGACAGGGTATTACAGGGAACACTGAAGCTTTCTTT,CASSSGQGITGNTEAFF
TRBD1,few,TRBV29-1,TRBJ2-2,TGCAGCGTCACGCACGGGACAGCCGGGGAGCTGTTTTTT,CSVTHGTAGELFF
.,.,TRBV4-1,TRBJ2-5,TGCGCCAGCAGCCAAGCCTTCACCCGGGGGGCTGGAGAGACCCAGTACTTC,CASSQAFTRGAGETQYF
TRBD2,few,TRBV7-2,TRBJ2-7,TGTGCCAGCAGCTCAATGGGGGAGGGCGGAGACGAGCAGTACTTC,CASSSMGEGGDEQYF
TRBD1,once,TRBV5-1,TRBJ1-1,TGCGCCAGCACGCCATTCCCAGGGGGGCCCACTGAAGCTTTCTTT,CASTPFPGGPTEAFF
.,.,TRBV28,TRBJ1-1,TGTGCCAGCAGTGAAGGGGGGAGGGGCGCAGGAAACACTGAAGCTTTCTTT,CASSEGGRGAGNTEAFF
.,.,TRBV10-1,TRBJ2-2,TGCGCCAGCATGGGCGGGATGGTCGGGGAGCTGTTTTTT,CASMGGMVGELFF
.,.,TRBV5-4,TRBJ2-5,TGTGCCAGCAGCTCCGGTGGGGGCTGGGGACAACAAGAGACCCAGTACTTC,CASSSGGGWGQQETQYF
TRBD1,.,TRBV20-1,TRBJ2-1,TGCAGTGCTAGAGGGACAGGGGGGTGGGATGAGCAGTTCTTC,CSARGTGGWDEQFF
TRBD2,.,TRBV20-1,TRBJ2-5,TGCAGTGCTAGAGACAGCGGGGTCTGGGAGACCCAGTACTTC,CSARDSGVWETQYF
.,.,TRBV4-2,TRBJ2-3,TGTGCCAGCAGCTTCGGTCTAGCGTATGGCACAGATACGCAGTATTTT,CASSFGLAYGTDTQYF
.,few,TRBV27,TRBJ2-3,TGTGCCAGCAGTTTTCGGAAAGGAACGCAGTATTTT,CASSFRKGTQYF
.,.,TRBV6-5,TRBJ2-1,TGTGCCAGCAGTTACATTAGGGCCAATGAGCAGTTCTTC,CASSYIRANEQFF
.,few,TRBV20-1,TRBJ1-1,TGCAGTGCTAGAGAGGCGGATCAAGCTTTCTTT,CSAREADQAFF
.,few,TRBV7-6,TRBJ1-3,TGTGCCAGCAGCCCTCAGCGAAGCTCTGGAAACACCATATATTTT,CASSPQRSSGNTIYF
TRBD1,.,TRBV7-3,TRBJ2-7,TGTGCCAGCACCCAAAAAGGGGGCCCCTACTACGAGCAGTACTTC,CASTQKGGPYYEQYF
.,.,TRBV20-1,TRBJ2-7,TGCAGTGCTAGAGCACCCTGGGGCGGGGACGAGCAGTACTTC,CSARAPWGGDEQYF
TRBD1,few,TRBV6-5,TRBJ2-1,TGTGCCAGCAGTTACCCCGGGACAGGGGGCGATGAGCAGTTCTTC,CASSYPGTGGDEQFF
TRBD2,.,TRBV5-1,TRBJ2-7,TGCGCCAGCAGCAGGGGACTAGCCATCGGCTCCTACGAGCAGTACTTC,CASSRGLAIGSYEQYF
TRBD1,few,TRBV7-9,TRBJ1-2,TGTGCCAGCAGCTTAGGGACAGGGGGTGCAGTCTATGGCTACACCTTC,CASSLGTGGAVYGYTF
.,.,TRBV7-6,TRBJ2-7,TGTGCCAGCAGCGTTACCGGGACCAGCGAGCAGTACTTC,CASSVTGTSEQYF
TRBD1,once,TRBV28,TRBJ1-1,TGTGCCAGCAGCACGCCGGGACAGGGGGTGGCTTTCTTT,CASSTPGQGVAFF
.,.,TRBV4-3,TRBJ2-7,TGCGCCAGCAGCCAAGCCGCGGGGGCTGGATACGAGCAGTACTTC,CASSQAAGAGYEQYF
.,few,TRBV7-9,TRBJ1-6,TGTGCCAGCAGCTTAGCAACCGATAATTCACCCCTCCACTTT,CASSLATDNSPLHF
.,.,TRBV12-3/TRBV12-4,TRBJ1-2,TGTGCCAGCAGTCCCGAGATCGTCACTGGCTACACCTTC,CASSPEIVTGYTF
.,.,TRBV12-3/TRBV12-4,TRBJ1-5,TGTGCCAGCAGTTCAGGGGAGCAGCCCCAGCATTTT,CASSSGEQPQHF
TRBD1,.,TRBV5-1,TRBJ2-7,TGCGCCAGCAGCACGGGACAGGGAGGCTTCCGCTCCTACGAGCAGTACTTC,CASSTGQGGFRSYEQYF
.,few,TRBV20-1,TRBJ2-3,TGCAGTGCTCAGACCCTGAAAGGAAATAGTACAGATACGCAGTATTTT,CSAQTLKGNSTDTQYF
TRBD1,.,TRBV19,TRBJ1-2,TGTGCCAGTAGTTTCCGGACAGGGGGCCCCTATGGCTACACCTTC,CASSFRTGGPYGYTF
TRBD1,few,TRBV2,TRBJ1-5,TGTGCCAGCAGTGGGACAGGAGGAAATCAGCCCCAGCATTTT,CASSGTGGNQPQHF
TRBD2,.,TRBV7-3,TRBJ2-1,TGTGCCAGCAGCGGGACTAGCACCAGGGAGCAGTTCTTC,CASSGTSTREQFF
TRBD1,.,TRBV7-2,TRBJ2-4,TGTGCCAGCAGCTCGGGACAGGCAGGGGGTTCGGCCAAAAACATTCAGTACTTC,CASSSGQAGGSAKNIQYF
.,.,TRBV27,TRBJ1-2,TGTGCCAGCAGTTTATCGACAGGTCGATATGGCTACACCTTC,CASSLSTGRYGYTF
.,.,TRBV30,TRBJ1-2,TGTGCCTGGACCCTCGCGTGGGGGAATCCTAACTATGGCTACACCTTC,CAWTLAWGNPNYGYTF
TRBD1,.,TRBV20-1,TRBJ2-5,TGCAGTGGGGACAGGGCCGGAGAGACCCAGTACTTC,CSGDRAGETQYF
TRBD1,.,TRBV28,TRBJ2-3,TGTGCCAGCAGAACCACAGGGGGGTTTTTGGATACGCAGTATTTT,CASRTTGGFLDTQYF
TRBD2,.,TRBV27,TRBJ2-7,TGTGCCAGCAGTCCACGGACTAGCGGGGGCTCCTACGAGCAGTACTTC,CASSPRTSGGSYEQYF
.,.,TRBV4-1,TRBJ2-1,TGCGCCAGCAGCCAATTGCAGGGACCCTACAATGAGCAGTTCTTC,CASSQLQGPYNEQFF
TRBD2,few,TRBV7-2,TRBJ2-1,TGTGCCAGCAGCTTACATAGCGGGAGTAATTACAATGAGCAGTTCTTC,CASSLHSGSNYNEQFF
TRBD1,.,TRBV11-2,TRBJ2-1,TGTGCCAGCAGCTTTACCGTTAGCAGGGGGCAAGGGAATGAGCAGTTCTTC,CASSFTVSRGQGNEQFF
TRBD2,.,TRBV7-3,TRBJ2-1,TGTGCCAGCAGCTATAGCGGGGGGGCCCACAATGAGCAGTTCTTC,CASSYSGGAHNEQFF
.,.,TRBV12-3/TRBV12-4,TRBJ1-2,TGTGCCAGCAGTCTCACAGGATTCAGCTATGGCTACACCTTC,CASSLTGFSYGYTF
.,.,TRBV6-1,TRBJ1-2,TGTGCCAGCGGGCTCGGCTACACCTTC,CASGLGYTF
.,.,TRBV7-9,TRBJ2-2,TGTGCCAGCAGCTTATCAGGGGCGGGCACCGGGGAGCTGTTTTTT,CASSLSGAGTGELFF
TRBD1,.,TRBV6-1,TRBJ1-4,TGTGCCACTTCCCGGGACAGCTATGAAAAACTGTTTTTT,CATSRDSYEKLFF
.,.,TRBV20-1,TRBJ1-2,TGCAGTGCTAGAGCGTATCAGAACTATGGCTACACCTTC,CSARAYQNYGYTF